Described below is a single TCR beta chain sequence and its context. The antigen is undetermined. These data are taken from a study of T cell clonotyping in hematopoietic cell transplantation. Trimming pared 5 bases from V and 6 bases from J, leaving 14 bases between. The CDR3 length is 13 residues. Germline V gives CDR1 MDHEN, CDR2 SYDVKM. Only in-frame clones appear in the TCRdb table, and some are missing; sequencing was by immunoSEQ multiplex PCR. The sample shows tens of thousands of clones, around 94% of them seen only once. Study results and caveats: No sorting was done, leaving CD4 and CD8 contributions mixed. Recipient TCR diversity dropped after transplant; expanded clonotypes rose from day 30 to 180.

The V call is TRBV28, the J call TRBJ2-7; tentative D call: TRBD2 (5 bases). The source is a woman between 50 and 59 years old in good health. Some clones in this sample may be carry-over from other donors' samples. The sample consisted of peripheral blood mononuclear cells. CDR3 in amino acids: CASSPPDWREQYF. CDR3 nucleotide sequence: TGTGCCAGCAGTCCCCCGGACTGGCGCGAGCAGTACTTC.